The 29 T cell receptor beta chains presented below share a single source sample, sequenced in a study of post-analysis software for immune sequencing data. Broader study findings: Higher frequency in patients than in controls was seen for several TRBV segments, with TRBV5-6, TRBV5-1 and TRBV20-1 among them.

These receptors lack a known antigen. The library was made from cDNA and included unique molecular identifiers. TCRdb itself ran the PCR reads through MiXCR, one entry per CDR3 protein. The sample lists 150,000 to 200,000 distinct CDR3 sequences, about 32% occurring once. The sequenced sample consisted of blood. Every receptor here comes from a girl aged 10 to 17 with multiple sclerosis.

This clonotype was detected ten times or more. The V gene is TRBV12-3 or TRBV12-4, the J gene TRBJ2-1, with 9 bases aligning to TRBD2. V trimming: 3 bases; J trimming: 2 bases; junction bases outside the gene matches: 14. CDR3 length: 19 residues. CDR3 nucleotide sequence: TGTGCCAGCAGTTTGACGTTGCGCGGGAGGGCCTCAACCTACAATGAGCAGTTCTTC. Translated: CASSLTLRGRASTYNEQFF.

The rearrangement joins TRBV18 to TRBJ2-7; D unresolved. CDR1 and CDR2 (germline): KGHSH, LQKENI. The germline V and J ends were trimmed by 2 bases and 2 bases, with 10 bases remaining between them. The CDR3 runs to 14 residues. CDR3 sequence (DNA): TGTGCCAGCTCACCAGCCGAAGAGGCCTACGAGCAGTACTTC. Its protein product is CASSPAEEAYEQYF.

CDR3 sequence (DNA): TGTGCCAGCAGCCAAGACCTAGCGGGGATTGGGTCCAATGAGCAGTTCTTC. Translating it yields CASSQDLAGIGSNEQFF. The rearrangement uses TRBV14 and TRBJ2-1; 9 bases fit TRBD2. This CDR3 has 17 amino acids. CDR1 and CDR2 (germline): SGHDN, FVKESK. The junction had 9 bases not matched to a gene; V was cut back by 0 bases and J by 6 bases. The whole variable domain, remainder taken from reference TRBV14 and TRBJ2-1, is EAGVTQFPSHSVIEKGQTVTLRCDPISGHDNLYWYRRVMGKEIKFLLHFVKESKQDESGMPNNRFLAERTGGTYSTLKVQPAELEDSGVYFCASSQDLAGIGSNEQFFGPGTRLTVL.

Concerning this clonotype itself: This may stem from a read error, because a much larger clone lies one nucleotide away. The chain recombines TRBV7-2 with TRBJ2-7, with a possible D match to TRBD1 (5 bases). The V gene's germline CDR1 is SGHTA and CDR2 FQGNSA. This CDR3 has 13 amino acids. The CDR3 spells CASSLDQGYGQYF. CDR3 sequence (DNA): TGTGCCAGCAGCTTAGACCAGGGCTACGGGCAGTACTTC.

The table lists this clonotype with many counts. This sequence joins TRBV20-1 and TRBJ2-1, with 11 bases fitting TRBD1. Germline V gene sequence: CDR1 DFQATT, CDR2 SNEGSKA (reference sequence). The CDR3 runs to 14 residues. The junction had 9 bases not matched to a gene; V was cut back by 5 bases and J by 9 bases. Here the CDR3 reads CSALGQGARGEQFF. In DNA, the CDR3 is TGCAGTGCTCTCGGACAGGGGGCTCGAGGTGAGCAGTTCTTC.

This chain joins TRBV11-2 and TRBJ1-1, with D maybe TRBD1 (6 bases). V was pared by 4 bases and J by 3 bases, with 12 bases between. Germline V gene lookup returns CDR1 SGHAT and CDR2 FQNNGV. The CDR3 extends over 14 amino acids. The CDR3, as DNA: TGTGCCAGCAGCTACAGGGCGGGCGACACTGAAGCTTTCTTT. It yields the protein CASSYRAGDTEAFF.

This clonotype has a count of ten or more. In DNA, the CDR3 is TGTGCCAGCTCAGGGCTAGCGGGAGCTCACGAGCAGTACTTC. Its translation is CASSGLAGAHEQYF. This chain joins TRBV6-5 and TRBJ2-7, with 10 positions matching TRBD2. The CDR3 consists of 14 residues. The V gene's germline CDR1 is MNHEY and CDR2 SVGAGI. V was pared by 8 bases and J by 5 bases, with 9 bases of the junction left unmatched.

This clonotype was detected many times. The CDR3 DNA reads TGCGCCAGCAAGGCCACGATTACTAGCGGAGTCTACAATGAGCAGTTCTTC. This gives the protein CASKATITSGVYNEQFF. This sequence joins TRBV5-1 and TRBJ2-1; 8 positions match TRBD2. With 6 bases clipped from V and 3 bases from J, the junction kept 14 bases outside the gene matches. The CDR3 consists of 17 residues. The germline V gene has CDR1 SGHRS and CDR2 YFSETQ.

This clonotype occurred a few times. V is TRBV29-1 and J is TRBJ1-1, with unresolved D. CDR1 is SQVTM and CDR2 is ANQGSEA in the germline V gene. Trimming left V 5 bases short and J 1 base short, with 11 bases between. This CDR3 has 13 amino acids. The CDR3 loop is CSVSEGSNTEAFF. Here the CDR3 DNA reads TGCAGCGTTAGCGAAGGATCGAACACTGAAGCTTTCTTT.

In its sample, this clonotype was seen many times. In DNA form, the CDR3 reads TGCGCCAGCAGCCAAGAAACACGCCGGGTGTACGAGCAGTACTTC. Encoded protein: CASSQETRRVYEQYF. This chain joins TRBV4-1 and TRBJ2-7; D unresolved. Deletions cut 0 bases from V and 4 bases from J, with 13 bases between. Per the germline V gene, CDR1 is MGHRA and CDR2 is YSYEKL. The CDR3 consists of 15 residues.

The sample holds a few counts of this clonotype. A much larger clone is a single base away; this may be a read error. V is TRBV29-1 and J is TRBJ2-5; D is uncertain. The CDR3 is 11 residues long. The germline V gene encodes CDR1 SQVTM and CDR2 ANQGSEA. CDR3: CMGIPQEAQYF. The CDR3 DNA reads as TGCATGGGCATACCCCAAGAGGCCCAGTACTTC.

The CDR3 here is CASSGASGSFGGEFF. CDR3 DNA sequence: TGTGCCAGCAGTGGGGCTAGCGGGAGTTTCGGAGGGGAGTTCTTC. The chain is built from TRBV2 and TRBJ2-1; TRBD2 aligns across 10 bases. Per germline, CDR1 SNHLY and CDR2 FYNNEI. V was pared by 4 bases and J by 14 bases, with 14 bases of the junction left unmatched. The CDR3 is 15 residues long.

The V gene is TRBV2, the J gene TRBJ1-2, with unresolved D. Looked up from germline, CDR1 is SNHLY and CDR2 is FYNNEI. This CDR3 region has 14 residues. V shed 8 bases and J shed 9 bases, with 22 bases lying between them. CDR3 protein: CASPPLDGGYCYTF. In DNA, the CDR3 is TGTGCCAGCCCTCCCCTCGACGGCGGCTACTGCTACACCTTC. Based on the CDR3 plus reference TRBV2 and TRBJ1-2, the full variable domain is EPEVTQTPSHQVTQMGQEVILRCVPISNHLYFYWYRQILGQKVEFLVSFYNNEISEKSEIFDDQFSVERPDGSNFTLKIRSTKLEDSAMYFCASPPLDGGYCYTFGSGTRLTVV.

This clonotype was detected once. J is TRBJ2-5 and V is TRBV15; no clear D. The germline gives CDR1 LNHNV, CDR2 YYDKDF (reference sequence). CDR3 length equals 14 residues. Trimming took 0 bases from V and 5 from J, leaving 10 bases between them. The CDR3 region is CATSRDQSDETQYF. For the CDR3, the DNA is TGTGCCACCAGCAGAGATCAAAGCGACGAGACCCAGTACTTC.

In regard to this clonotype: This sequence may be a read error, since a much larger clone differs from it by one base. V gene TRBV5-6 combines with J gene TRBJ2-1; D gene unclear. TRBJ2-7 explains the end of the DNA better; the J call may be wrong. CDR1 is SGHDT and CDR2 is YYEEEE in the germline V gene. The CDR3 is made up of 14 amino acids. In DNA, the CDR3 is TGTGCCAGCAGCTCTCGAAGATCCTACAATGAGCAGTACTTC. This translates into CASSSRRSYNEQYF.

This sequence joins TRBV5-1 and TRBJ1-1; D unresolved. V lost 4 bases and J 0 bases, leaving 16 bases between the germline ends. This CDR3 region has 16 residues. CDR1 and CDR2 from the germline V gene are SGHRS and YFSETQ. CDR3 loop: CASSPLFRSLNTEAFF. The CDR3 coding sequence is TGCGCCAGCAGCCCCCTGTTCCGTAGTTTGAACACTGAAGCTTTCTTT.

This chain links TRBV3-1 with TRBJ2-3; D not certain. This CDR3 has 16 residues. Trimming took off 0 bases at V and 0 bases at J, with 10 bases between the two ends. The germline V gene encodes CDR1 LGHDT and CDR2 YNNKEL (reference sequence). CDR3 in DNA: TGTGCCAGCAGCCAAGAAGTCCTTACTAGCACAGATACGCAGTATTTT. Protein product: CASSQEVLTSTDTQYF.

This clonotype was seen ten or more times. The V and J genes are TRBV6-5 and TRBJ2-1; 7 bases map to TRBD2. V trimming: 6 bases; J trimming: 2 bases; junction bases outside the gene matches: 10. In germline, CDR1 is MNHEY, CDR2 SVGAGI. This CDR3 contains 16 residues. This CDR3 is CASSPIPTSAYNEQFF. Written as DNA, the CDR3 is TGTGCCAGCAGCCCCATACCCACTAGCGCCTACAATGAGCAGTTCTTC.

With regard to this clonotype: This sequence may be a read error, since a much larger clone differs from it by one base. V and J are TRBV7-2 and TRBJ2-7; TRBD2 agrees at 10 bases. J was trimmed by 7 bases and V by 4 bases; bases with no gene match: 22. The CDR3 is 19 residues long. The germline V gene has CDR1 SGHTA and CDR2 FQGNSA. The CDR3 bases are TGTGCCAGCAGCTCACCTTGGGCTAGCGGGAGTTGGAGTTACAATGAGCAGTACTTC. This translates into CASSSPWASGSWSYNEQYF.

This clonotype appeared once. The CDR3 here is CASSPNLATSYNEQFF. CDR3 bases: TGTGCCAGCAGCCCCAATTTAGCGACCTCCTACAATGAGCAGTTCTTC. The chain joins TRBV11-3 to TRBJ2-1; TRBD2 is a possible D gene (5 bases). The CDR3 contains 16 residues. V was shortened by 5 bases and J by 0 bases, with 14 bases between the two germline ends. CDR1 and CDR2 (germline): SGHNT, YENEEA. The whole variable domain, filled in from reference TRBV11-3 and TRBJ2-1, reads EAGVVQSPRYKIIEKKQPVAFWCNPISGHNTLYWYLQNLGQGPELLIRYENEEAVDDSQLPKDRFSAERLKGVDSTLKIQPAELGDSAVYLCASSPNLATSYNEQFFGPGTRLTVL.

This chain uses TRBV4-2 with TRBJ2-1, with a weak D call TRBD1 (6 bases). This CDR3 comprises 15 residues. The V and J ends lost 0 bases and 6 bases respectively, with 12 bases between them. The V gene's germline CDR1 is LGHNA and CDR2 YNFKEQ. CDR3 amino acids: CASSQEDSQFNEQFF. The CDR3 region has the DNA TGTGCCAGCAGCCAAGAGGACAGCCAATTCAATGAGCAGTTCTTC.

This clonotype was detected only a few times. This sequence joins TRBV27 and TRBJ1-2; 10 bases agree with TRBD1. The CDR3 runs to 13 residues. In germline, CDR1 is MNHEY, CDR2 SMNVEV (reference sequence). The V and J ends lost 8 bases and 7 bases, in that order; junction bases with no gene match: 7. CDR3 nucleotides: TGTGCCAGCGGAAGGGGACAGGGGACTGGCTACACCTTC. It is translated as CASGRGQGTGYTF.

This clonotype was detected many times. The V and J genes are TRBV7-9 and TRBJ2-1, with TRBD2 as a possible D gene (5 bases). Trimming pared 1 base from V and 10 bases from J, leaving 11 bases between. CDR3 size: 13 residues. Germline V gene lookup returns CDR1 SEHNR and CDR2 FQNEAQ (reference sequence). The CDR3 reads CASSLGGSEEQFF. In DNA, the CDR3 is TGTGCCAGCAGCTTAGGAGGGTCCGAGGAGCAGTTCTTC.

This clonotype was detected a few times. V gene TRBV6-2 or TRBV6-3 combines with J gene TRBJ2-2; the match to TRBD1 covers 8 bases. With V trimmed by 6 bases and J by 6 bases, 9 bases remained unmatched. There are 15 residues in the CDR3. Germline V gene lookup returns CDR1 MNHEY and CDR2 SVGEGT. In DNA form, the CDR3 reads TGTGCCAGCAGCGAGAGGACAGGGTTCCCCGGGGAGCTGTTTTTT. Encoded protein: CASSERTGFPGELFF.

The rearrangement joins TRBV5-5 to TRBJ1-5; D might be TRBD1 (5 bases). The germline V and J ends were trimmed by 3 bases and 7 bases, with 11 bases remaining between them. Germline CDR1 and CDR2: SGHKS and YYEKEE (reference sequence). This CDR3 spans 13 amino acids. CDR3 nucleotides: TGTGCCAGCAGCTGGGCCGGGACCCAGCCCCAGCATTTT. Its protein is CASSWAGTQPQHF. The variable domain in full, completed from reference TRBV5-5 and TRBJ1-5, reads DAGVTQSPTHLIKTRGQQVTLRCSPISGHKSVSWYQQVLGQGPQFIFQYYEKEERGRGNFPDRFSARQFPNYSSELNVNALLLGDSALYLCASSWAGTQPQHFGDGTRLSIL.

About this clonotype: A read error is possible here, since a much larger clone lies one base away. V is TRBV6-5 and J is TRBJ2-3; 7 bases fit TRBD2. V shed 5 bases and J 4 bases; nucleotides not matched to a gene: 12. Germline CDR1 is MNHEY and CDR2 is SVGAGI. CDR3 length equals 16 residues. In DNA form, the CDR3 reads TGTGCCAGCAGTAAACCGGGACTAAGACCTTCAGATACGCAGTATTTT. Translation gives CASSKPGLRPSDTQYF.

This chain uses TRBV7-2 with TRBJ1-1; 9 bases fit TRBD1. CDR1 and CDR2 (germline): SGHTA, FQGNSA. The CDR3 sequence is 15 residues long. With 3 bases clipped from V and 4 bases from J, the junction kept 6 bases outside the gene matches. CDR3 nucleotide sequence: TGTGCCAGCAGCTTGACAGGGGGAGGTGGCACTGAAGCTTTCTTT. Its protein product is CASSLTGGGGTEAFF.

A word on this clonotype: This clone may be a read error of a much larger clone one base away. The CDR3: CASSSYTGGTDTQYF. The DNA for the CDR3 is TGTGCCAGCAGCTCATATACAGGGGGCACAGATACGCAGTATTTT. The V call is TRBV11-2, the J call TRBJ2-3; TRBD1 matches 7 bases. The CDR3 length is 15 residues. CDR1 is SGHAT and CDR2 is FQNNGV in the germline V gene. V was pared by 4 bases and J by 1 base, with 5 bases of the junction left unmatched.

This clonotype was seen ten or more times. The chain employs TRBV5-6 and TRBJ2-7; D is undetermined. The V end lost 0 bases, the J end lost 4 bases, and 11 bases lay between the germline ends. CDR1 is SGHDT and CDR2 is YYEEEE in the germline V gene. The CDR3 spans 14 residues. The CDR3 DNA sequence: TGTGCCAGCAGCTTGGTGGGATATCGGTACGAGCAGTACTTC. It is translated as CASSLVGYRYEQYF.